This T cell receptor (beta chain) was obtained from a study of blood T cell repertoires in COVID-19. Using immunoSEQ multiplex PCR, the repertoire was profiled, and TCRdb retains in-frame clones only, with some absent. The data contain tens of thousands of clones, more than 80% of them seen just once; the ten biggest clones take up less than 15%. The CDR3 is 19 amino acids. Germline CDR1 reads MNHNS; CDR2 reads SASEGT. J was trimmed by 7 bases and V by 4 bases; bases with no gene match: 18. Seattle's enrolled individuals joined amid active infection and were then monitored longitudinally. Sample: peripheral blood. The clonotype originates from a man between 45 and 60 years old with COVID-19, enrolled during active disease. The V gene is TRBV6-1, the J gene TRBJ2-2; 10 bases fit TRBD1. CDR3 protein: CASSAGLPFGTGESGELFF. CDR3 DNA: TGTGCCAGCAGTGCGGGCCTACCCTTCGGGACAGGGGAAAGCGGGGAGCTGTTTTTT.